A selection of T cell receptor beta chains follows, all from one sample in a study of cytomegalovirus exposure and HLA in healthy donors. Repertoires were generated with immunoSEQ multiplex PCR, while TCRdb's copy carries only in-frame clones and drops some. The sample includes 120,000 or so clones, 60% to 85% seen only once; the top ten take 2.7%. Sequencing used PBMCs. Every receptor here comes from a woman aged 40 to 50 in good health and CMV-seropositive. Each CDR3 is given with its conserved first and last residue. Fields, in order: CDR3 protein, CDR3 DNA, D gene, clone size, V gene, J gene. The D gene is left open where the match is weak. Expanded clones are given a class, and other clones once, few, many or no size at all.

CSVEEGDRFYNSPLHF	TGCAGCGTTGAAGAGGGAGACAGGTTCTATAATTCACCCCTCCACTTT	.	few	TRBV29-1	TRBJ1-6
CASSSGTGVYEQYF	TGCGCCAGCAGCTCCGGGACAGGGGTATACGAGCAGTACTTC	TRBD1	.	TRBV5-1	TRBJ2-7
CASSLEGARGHSGNTIYF	TGTGCCAGCAGCTTGGAGGGGGCCAGAGGCCACTCTGGAAACACCATATATTTT	TRBD1	few	TRBV5-4	TRBJ1-3
CASSPVAGGSYTGELFF	TGTGCTAGCAGCCCCGTAGCGGGGGGTTCCTACACCGGGGAGCTGTTTTTT	TRBD2	.	TRBV7-7	TRBJ2-2
CASSPRGTDTQYF	TGTGCCAGCAGCCCTAGGGGGACGGATACGCAGTATTTT	.	.	TRBV7-9	TRBJ2-3
CASSQDPGVYGYTF	TGCGCCAGCAGCCAAGATCCCGGTGTCTATGGCTACACCTTC	.	.	TRBV4-3	TRBJ1-2
CASSLAAGSQETQYF	TGTGCCAGCAGCTTAGCGGCCGGGTCCCAAGAGACCCAGTACTTC	.	.	TRBV7-9	TRBJ2-5
CASSVQGGPSYEQYF	TGTGCCAGCAGCGTACAGGGAGGGCCCTCCTACGAGCAGTACTTC	TRBD2	few	TRBV9	TRBJ2-7
CASSVSAGGSQETQYF	TGTGCCAGCAGCGTATCAGCGGGAGGGTCTCAAGAGACCCAGTACTTC	TRBD2	once	TRBV9	TRBJ2-5
CASSLQGGPKGAKYQPQHF	TGTGCCAGCAGCTTACAGGGAGGCCCGAAAGGGGCCAAATACCAGCCCCAGCATTTT	.	.	TRBV7-8	TRBJ1-5
CASSLGTSGAMGTDTQYF	TGTGCCAGCAGCCTCGGGACTAGCGGGGCCATGGGTACAGATACGCAGTATTTT	TRBD2	.	TRBV5-8	TRBJ2-3
CASRIGDGYTF	TGTGCCAGCAGGATTGGAGATGGCTACACCTTC	.	.	TRBV2	TRBJ1-2